This is a list of T cell receptor beta chains from one sample in a study of T-cell memory formation after mild COVID-19. TCRdb used MiXCR to reprocess the 5' RACE reads, holding one entry per CDR3 protein. The sample consists of about 130,000 distinct CDR3 sequences, roughly 15% of them appearing once. The sample consisted of PBMCs or a T cell subset sorted from them (not recorded which). These receptors all stem from an adult woman who had mild COVID-19 (a few samples of this study predate the infection). Cell type and time point are not known. Both conserved end residues are part of each CDR3. Each record gives: V gene, J gene, D gene, clone size, CDR3 protein, CDR3 DNA. The D gene is left open where the match is weak. Expanded clones get a size class; other rows say once, few or many, or leave the size out.

>TRBV29-1|TRBJ2-7|.|.
CSVEDPGHSYEQYF
TGCAGCGTTGAAGATCCGGGACACTCCTACGAGCAGTACTTC
>TRBV18|TRBJ2-7|TRBD2|.
CASSPPSGRTYEQYF
TGTGCCAGCTCACCCCCTAGCGGGAGGACCTACGAGCAGTACTTC
>TRBV12-3/TRBV12-4|TRBJ2-1|TRBD2|few
CASSPGLAVQFF
TGTGCCAGCAGTCCCGGACTAGCGGTTCAGTTCTTC
>TRBV7-3|TRBJ2-2|.|few
CASSLTGSTLNTGELFF
TGTGCCAGCAGCTTAACAGGAAGCACGCTGAACACCGGGGAGCTGTTTTTT
>TRBV12-3/TRBV12-4|TRBJ1-4|.|.
CASSSPGYYEKLFF
TGTGCCAGCAGCTCCCCCGGCTATTATGAAAAACTGTTTTTT
>TRBV12-3/TRBV12-4|TRBJ2-3|.|.
CASRPVGGAPDTQYF
TGTGCCAGCAGGCCCGTGGGGGGCGCCCCGGATACGCAGTATTTT
>TRBV12-3/TRBV12-4|TRBJ1-6|.|few
CASLRGGSYNSPLHF
TGTGCCAGCCTCCGGGGAGGCTCCTATAATTCACCCCTCCACTTT
>TRBV7-6|TRBJ2-3|.|.
CASSQAAGSTDTQYF
TGTGCCAGCAGCCAAGCGGCGGGTAGCACAGATACGCAGTATTTT
>TRBV7-2|TRBJ1-2|.|.
CASSPGTLSYGYTF
TGTGCCAGCAGCCCTGGGACACTTAGCTATGGCTACACCTTC
>TRBV14|TRBJ2-3|.|few
CASSQNLASTDTQYF
TGTGCCAGCAGCCAAAACCTTGCGTCCACAGATACGCAGTATTTT
>TRBV7-6|TRBJ2-1|.|medium-sized
CASSLLGPYNEQFF
TGTGCCAGCAGCTTACTCGGGCCATACAATGAGCAGTTCTTC
>TRBV7-3|TRBJ2-1|TRBD2|many
CASSLGTSGYNEQFF
TGTGCCAGCAGCTTGGGGACTAGCGGGTACAATGAGCAGTTCTTC
>TRBV5-6|TRBJ2-7|.|many
CASSLILSSYEQYF
TGTGCCAGCAGCTTGATACTTTCCTCCTACGAGCAGTACTTC
>TRBV25-1|TRBJ2-3|TRBD1|.
CASSSSTGTGRDTQYF
TGTGCCAGCAGTTCTTCCACCGGGACAGGTCGGGATACGCAGTATTTT
>TRBV13|TRBJ2-7|TRBD1|many
CASSLQGATYEQYF
TGTGCCAGCAGCCTACAGGGGGCGACCTACGAGCAGTACTTC
>TRBV12-3/TRBV12-4|TRBJ2-1|.|.
CASSPSTVNEQFF
TGTGCCAGCAGTCCATCGACTGTCAATGAGCAGTTCTTC
>TRBV18|TRBJ1-2|TRBD1|.
CARSPDRLRTNGYTF
TGTGCCAGATCACCGGACAGGTTGAGGACTAATGGCTACACCTTC
>TRBV20-1|TRBJ2-1|TRBD2|.
CSGLAIRSSYNEQFF
TGCAGTGGACTAGCAATCCGATCCTCCTACAATGAGCAGTTCTTC
>TRBV7-2|TRBJ2-2|TRBD2|few
CASSLVVTGGTRGELFF
TGTGCCAGCAGCTTAGTTGTCACCGGGGGGACTCGGGGGGAGCTGTTTTTT
>TRBV30|TRBJ2-5|TRBD2|.
CAWSVMVGLAGVETQYF
TGTGCCTGGAGTGTAATGGTCGGACTAGCGGGTGTGGAGACCCAGTACTTC
>TRBV20-1|TRBJ1-5|TRBD1|few
CSMGTGEQPQHF
TGCAGTATGGGGACAGGGGAGCAGCCCCAGCATTTT
>TRBV6-6|TRBJ1-6|.|.
CASSLTAGQAYNSPLHF
TGTGCCAGCAGTCTAACGGCAGGGCAAGCCTATAATTCACCCCTCCACTTT
>TRBV14|TRBJ1-1|.|.
CASSQGVTTEAFF
TGTGCCAGCAGCCAGGGAGTGACAACTGAAGCTTTCTTT
>TRBV20-1|TRBJ2-3|.|.
CSALDPGGTDTQYF
TGCAGTGCTCTCGACCCCGGAGGGACAGATACGCAGTATTTT
>TRBV20-1|TRBJ2-1|.|.
CSARDDSQRQFF
TGCAGTGCTAGAGATGACTCCCAGCGGCAGTTCTTC
>TRBV6-5|TRBJ2-5|TRBD2|few
CASSYSSGGTKTQYF
TGTGCCAGCAGTTACTCTAGCGGGGGTACGAAGACCCAGTACTTC
>TRBV3-1|TRBJ2-4|TRBD2|few
CASSPRTSGNQNIQYF
TGTGCCAGCAGCCCGAGGACTAGCGGAAACCAAAACATTCAGTACTTC
>TRBV5-1|TRBJ2-7|TRBD1|.
CASSLGEDRGYEQYF
TGCGCCAGCAGCTTGGGTGAGGACAGGGGCTACGAGCAGTACTTC
>TRBV4-3|TRBJ2-2|TRBD2|few
CASSQGLDRGGELFF
TGCGCCAGCAGCCAGGGACTAGATCGGGGCGGGGAGCTGTTTTTT
>TRBV18|TRBJ1-1|TRBD1|.
CASSPAGTGGQAFF
TGTGCCAGCTCACCAGCGGGGACAGGGGGCCAAGCTTTCTTT
>TRBV24-1|TRBJ2-1|.|.
CATSDLQGGNEQFF
TGTGCCACCAGTGATTTGCAAGGCGGCAATGAGCAGTTCTTC
>TRBV20-1|TRBJ2-7|TRBD2|.
CSAGELAGRSYEQYF
TGCAGTGCTGGAGAGCTAGCGGGACGAAGTTACGAGCAGTACTTC
>TRBV5-1|TRBJ2-4|.|.
CASSLWQGIAKNIQYF
TGCGCCAGCAGCTTGTGGCAGGGCATAGCCAAAAACATTCAGTACTTC
>TRBV7-2|TRBJ2-7|TRBD2|.
CASRPSGRRAYEQYF
TGTGCCAGCAGGCCTAGCGGGAGGAGGGCCTACGAGCAGTACTTC
>TRBV12-3/TRBV12-4|TRBJ1-2|.|.
CASKPQGGAYGYTF
TGTGCCAGCAAACCTCAGGGTGGGGCTTATGGCTACACCTTC
>TRBV7-2|TRBJ2-5|.|few
CASSARLGQETQYF
TGTGCCAGCAGCGCCAGGCTTGGCCAAGAGACCCAGTACTTC
>TRBV7-3|TRBJ2-1|TRBD2|.
CASSLSGGSIYNEQFF
TGTGCCAGCAGCTTAAGCGGGGGGAGTATCTACAATGAGCAGTTCTTC
>TRBV2|TRBJ2-3|TRBD2|.
CASRSPSGGTSTDTQYF
TGTGCCAGCAGGAGTCCTAGCGGGGGAACTAGCACAGATACGCAGTATTTT
>TRBV7-3|TRBJ1-1|.|.
CASSTQDWDTEAFF
TGTGCCAGCAGCACGCAAGACTGGGACACTGAAGCTTTCTTT
>TRBV29-1|TRBJ1-2|.|few
CSVDARGGYTF
TGCAGCGTTGATGCGAGGGGTGGCTACACCTTC
>TRBV9|TRBJ2-3|TRBD2|.
CASSVAKTSGTGDTQYF
TGTGCCAGCAGCGTAGCTAAGACTAGCGGGACGGGAGATACGCAGTATTTT
>TRBV7-8|TRBJ2-2|TRBD2|.
CASSLAGLARGTGELFF
TGTGCCAGCAGCTTAGCCGGACTAGCGAGGGGCACCGGGGAGCTGTTTTTT
>TRBV7-3|TRBJ2-7|.|.
CASSLTRATKSVEQYF
TGTGCCAGCAGCTTGACGAGGGCGACGAAATCAGTAGAGCAGTACTTC
>TRBV27|TRBJ1-1|.|.
CASGPISDGGTEAFF
TGTGCCAGCGGGCCAATCTCAGATGGAGGCACTGAAGCTTTCTTT
>TRBV4-3|TRBJ2-1|.|.
CASSQDFLLVNEQFF
TGCGCCAGCAGCCAAGATTTCCTACTAGTCAATGAGCAGTTCTTC
>TRBV29-1|TRBJ1-2|.|.
CSVESYGRPF
TGCAGCGTTGAGAGTTACGGCCGTCCCTTC
>TRBV29-1|TRBJ2-2|.|few
CSVGQGTGELFF
TGCAGCGTTGGGCAGGGAACCGGGGAGCTGTTTTTT
>TRBV20-1|TRBJ2-7|.|.
CSAKGTGEQYF
TGCAGTGCGAAAGGGACGGGCGAGCAGTACTTC
>TRBV5-1|TRBJ2-1|TRBD2|few
CASSPGLAAGYNEQFF
TGCGCCAGCAGCCCTGGACTAGCGGCGGGATACAATGAGCAGTTCTTC
>TRBV12-3/TRBV12-4|TRBJ2-2|.|.
CASSSGDTGELFF
TGTGCCAGCAGTTCCGGGGATACCGGGGAGCTGTTTTTT
>TRBV25-1|TRBJ2-5|.|few
CASSEGRGPSGETQYF
TGTGCCAGCAGTGAGGGACGTGGCCCTTCGGGGGAGACCCAGTACTTC
>TRBV5-6|TRBJ2-1|.|few
CASSFSVNEQFF
TGTGCCAGCAGCTTCTCGGTCAATGAGCAGTTCTTC
>TRBV7-9|TRBJ2-1|TRBD2|.
CASSFPLGYGRETNEQFF
TGTGCCAGCAGCTTCCCGTTGGGTTATGGGCGGGAGACCAATGAGCAGTTCTTC
>TRBV2|TRBJ2-1|.|.
CASSSGESSYNEQFF
TGTGCCAGCAGTTCAGGGGAAAGCTCCTACAATGAGCAGTTCTTC
>TRBV7-9|TRBJ2-7|TRBD2|.
CASSLVLAGPGAYEQYF
TGTGCCAGCAGCTTAGTGCTAGCGGGACCCGGGGCCTACGAGCAGTACTTC